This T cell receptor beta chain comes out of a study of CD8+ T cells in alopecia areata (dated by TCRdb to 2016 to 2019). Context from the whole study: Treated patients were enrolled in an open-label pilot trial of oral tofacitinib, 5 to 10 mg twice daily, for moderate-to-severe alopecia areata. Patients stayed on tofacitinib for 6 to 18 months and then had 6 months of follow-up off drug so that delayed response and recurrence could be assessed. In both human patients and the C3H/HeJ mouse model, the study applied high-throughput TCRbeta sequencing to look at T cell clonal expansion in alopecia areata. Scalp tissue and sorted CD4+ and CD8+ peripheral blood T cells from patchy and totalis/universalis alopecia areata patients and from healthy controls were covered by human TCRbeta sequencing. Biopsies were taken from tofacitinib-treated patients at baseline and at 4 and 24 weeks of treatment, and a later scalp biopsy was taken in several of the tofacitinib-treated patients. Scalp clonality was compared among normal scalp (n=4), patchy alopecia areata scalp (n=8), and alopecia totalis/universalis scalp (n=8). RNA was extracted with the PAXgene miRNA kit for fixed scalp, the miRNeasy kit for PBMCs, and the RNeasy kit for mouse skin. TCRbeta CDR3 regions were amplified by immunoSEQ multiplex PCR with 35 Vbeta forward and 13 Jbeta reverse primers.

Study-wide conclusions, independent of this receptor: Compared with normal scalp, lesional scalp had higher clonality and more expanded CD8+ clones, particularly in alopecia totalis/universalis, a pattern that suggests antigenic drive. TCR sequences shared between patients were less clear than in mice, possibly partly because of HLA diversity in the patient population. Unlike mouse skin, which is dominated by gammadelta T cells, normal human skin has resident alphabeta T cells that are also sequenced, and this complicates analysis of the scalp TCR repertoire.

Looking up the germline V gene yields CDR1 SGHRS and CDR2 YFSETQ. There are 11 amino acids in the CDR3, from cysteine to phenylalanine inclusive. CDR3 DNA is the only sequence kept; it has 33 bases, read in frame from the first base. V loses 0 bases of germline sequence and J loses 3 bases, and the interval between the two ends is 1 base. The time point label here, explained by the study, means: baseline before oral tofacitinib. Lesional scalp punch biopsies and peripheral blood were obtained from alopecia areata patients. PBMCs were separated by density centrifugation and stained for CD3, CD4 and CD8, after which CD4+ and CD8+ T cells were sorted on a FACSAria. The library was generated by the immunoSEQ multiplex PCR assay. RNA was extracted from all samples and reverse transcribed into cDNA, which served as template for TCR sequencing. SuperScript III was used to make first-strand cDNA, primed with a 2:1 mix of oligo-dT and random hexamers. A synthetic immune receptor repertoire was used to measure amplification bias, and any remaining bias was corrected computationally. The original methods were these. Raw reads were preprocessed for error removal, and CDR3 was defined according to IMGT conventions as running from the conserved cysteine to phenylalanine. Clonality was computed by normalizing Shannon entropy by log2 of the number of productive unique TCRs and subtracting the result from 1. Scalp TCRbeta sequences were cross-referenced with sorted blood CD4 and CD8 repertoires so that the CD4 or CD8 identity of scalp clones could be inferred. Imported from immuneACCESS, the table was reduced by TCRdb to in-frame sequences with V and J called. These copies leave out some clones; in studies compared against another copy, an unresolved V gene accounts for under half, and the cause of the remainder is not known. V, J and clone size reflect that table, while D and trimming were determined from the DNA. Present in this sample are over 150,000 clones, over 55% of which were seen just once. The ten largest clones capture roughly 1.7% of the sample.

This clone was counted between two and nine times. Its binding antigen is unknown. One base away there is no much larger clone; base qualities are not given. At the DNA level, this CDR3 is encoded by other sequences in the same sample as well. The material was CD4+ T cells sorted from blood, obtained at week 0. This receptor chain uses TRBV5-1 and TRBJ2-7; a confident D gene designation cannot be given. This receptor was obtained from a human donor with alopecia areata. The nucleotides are TGCGCCAGCAGCTTGGACTACGAGCAGTACTTC. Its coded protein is CASSLDYEQYF.